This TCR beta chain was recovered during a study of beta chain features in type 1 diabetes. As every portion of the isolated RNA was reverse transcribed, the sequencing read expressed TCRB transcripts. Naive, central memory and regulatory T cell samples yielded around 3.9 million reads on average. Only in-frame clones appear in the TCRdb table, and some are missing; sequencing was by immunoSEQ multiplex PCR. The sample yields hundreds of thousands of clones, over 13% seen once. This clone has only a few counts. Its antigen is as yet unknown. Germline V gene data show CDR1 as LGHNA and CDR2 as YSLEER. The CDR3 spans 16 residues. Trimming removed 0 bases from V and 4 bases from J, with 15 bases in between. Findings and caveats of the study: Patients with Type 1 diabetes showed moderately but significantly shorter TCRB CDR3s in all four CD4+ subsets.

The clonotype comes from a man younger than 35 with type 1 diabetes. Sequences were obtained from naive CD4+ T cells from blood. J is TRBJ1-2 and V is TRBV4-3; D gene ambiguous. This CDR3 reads CASSQEVRASSYGYTF. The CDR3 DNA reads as TGCGCCAGCAGCCAAGAGGTCCGGGCCTCTAGCTATGGCTACACCTTC.